This is a list of T cell receptor beta chains from one sample in a study of high-grade serous ovarian cancer treatment subgroups. TCRdb keeps only in-frame clones here, not all; method: immunoSEQ multiplex PCR. The repertoire consists of about 18,000 clones, with approximately 72% occurring once and the leading ten covering roughly 6.1%. Sequencing was performed on tumor tissue. The receptors originated from a human donor with high-grade serous ovarian cancer. CDR3s leave out the opening cysteine and the closing phenylalanine or tryptophan. A D gene is named only where the DNA matches it firmly.

CDR3aa: ASSRGGIETYEQY
j_gene: TRBJ2-7
v_gene: TRBV11-2
d_gene: TRBD2

CDR3aa: ASSLGGGGTEAF
j_gene: TRBJ1-1
v_gene: TRBV7-3
d_gene: .

CDR3aa: ASSGGTGGFSGANVLT
j_gene: TRBJ2-6
v_gene: TRBV27
d_gene: TRBD1

CDR3aa: ASSAGQGDTDTQY
j_gene: TRBJ2-3
v_gene: TRBV5-1
d_gene: TRBD1

CDR3aa: AISQTSGRGQNIQY
j_gene: TRBJ2-4
v_gene: TRBV10-3
d_gene: TRBD2

CDR3aa: ASSHTSDRAEAF
j_gene: TRBJ1-1
v_gene: TRBV27
d_gene: TRBD1

CDR3aa: ASSLGVTEAF
j_gene: TRBJ1-1
v_gene: TRBV5-5
d_gene: .

CDR3aa: ASGLLQGTYGYT
j_gene: TRBJ1-2
v_gene: TRBV2
d_gene: TRBD1

CDR3aa: ASSQDLAGIGGYT
j_gene: TRBJ1-2
v_gene: TRBV14
d_gene: .

CDR3aa: ASSTTGVHEQY
j_gene: TRBJ2-7
v_gene: TRBV7-9
d_gene: TRBD1

CDR3aa: ASSQDGQYSNQPQH
j_gene: TRBJ1-5
v_gene: TRBV4-2
d_gene: .

CDR3aa: AISDSGRRNNEQF
j_gene: TRBJ2-1
v_gene: TRBV10-3
d_gene: TRBD2

CDR3aa: ASSPDRISYNEQF
j_gene: TRBJ2-1
v_gene: TRBV5-1
d_gene: .

CDR3aa: ASSQEPAFISQNTEAF
j_gene: TRBJ1-1
v_gene: TRBV4-1
d_gene: .

CDR3aa: ASSILGQGARNEQF
j_gene: TRBJ2-1
v_gene: TRBV19
d_gene: TRBD1

CDR3aa: ASSLKGPRNEQF
j_gene: TRBJ2-1
v_gene: TRBV5-8
d_gene: .